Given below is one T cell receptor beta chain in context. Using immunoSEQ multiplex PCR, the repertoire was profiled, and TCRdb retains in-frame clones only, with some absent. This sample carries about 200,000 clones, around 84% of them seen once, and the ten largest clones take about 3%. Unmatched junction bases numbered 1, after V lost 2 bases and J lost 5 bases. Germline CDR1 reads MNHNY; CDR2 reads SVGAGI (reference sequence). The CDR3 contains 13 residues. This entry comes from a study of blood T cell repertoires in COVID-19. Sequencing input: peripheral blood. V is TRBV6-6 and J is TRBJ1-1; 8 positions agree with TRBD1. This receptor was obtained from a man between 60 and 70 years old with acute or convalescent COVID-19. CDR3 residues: CASSYDRGTEAFF. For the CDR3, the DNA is TGTGCCAGCAGTTACGACAGGGGTACTGAAGCTTTCTTT.